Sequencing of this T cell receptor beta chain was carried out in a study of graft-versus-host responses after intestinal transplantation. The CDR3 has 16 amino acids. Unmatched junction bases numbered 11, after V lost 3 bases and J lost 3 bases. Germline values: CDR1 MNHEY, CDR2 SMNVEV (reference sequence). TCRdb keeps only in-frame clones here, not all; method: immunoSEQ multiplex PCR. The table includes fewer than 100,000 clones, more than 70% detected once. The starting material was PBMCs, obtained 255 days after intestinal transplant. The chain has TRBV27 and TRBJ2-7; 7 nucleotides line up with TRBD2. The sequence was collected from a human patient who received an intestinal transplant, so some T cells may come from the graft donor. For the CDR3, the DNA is TGTGCCAGCAGTTTTTTGTTGTTGCTAGCGGACTACGAGCAGTACTTC. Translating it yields CASSFLLLLADYEQYF.